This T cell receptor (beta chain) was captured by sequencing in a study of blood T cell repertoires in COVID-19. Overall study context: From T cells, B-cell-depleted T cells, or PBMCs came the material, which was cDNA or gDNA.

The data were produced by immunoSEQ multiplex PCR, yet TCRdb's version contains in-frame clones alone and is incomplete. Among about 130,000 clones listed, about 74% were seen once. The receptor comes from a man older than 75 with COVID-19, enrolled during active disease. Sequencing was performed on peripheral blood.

The CDR3 sequence is CASSPLTGELFF. DNA for the CDR3: TGTGCCAGTAGTCCACTCACCGGGGAGCTGTTTTTT. V usage is TRBV19 and J usage is TRBJ2-2; D unclear. Trimming took 5 bases from V and 4 from J, leaving 5 bases between them. Per germline, CDR1 LNHDA and CDR2 SQIVND (reference sequence). This CDR3 spans 12 amino acids.